The sequence of this T cell receptor (beta chain) was determined in a study of T cells in Graves' hyperthyroidism and ophthalmopathy. General study findings and limits: Before onset, by a median of around 6.1 months, the model predicted ophthalmopathy. Patients with ophthalmopathy were separated from those with stable hyperthyroidism by a 13 V-J model.

The CDR3 runs 16 residues. V was pared by 2 bases and J by 4 bases, with 14 bases between. Criteria for exclusion of patients were uncontrolled infection, other autoimmune disease, pregnancy or lactation. For the diagnoses, clinical symptoms, serum thyroxine and TRAb, thyroid ultrasound and orbital computed tomography were used. Using RNA transcripts as the source, TCR beta CDR3 regions were amplified. HTBI primers were employed in a first-round RT-PCR of the TCR CDR3. MiXCR, applied by TCRdb to the multiplex PCR reads, yields one record per CDR3 protein. The sample has about 640,000 distinct CDR3 sequences, around 21% seen once; the top ten hold around a third. With respect to this clonotype: Its antigen is undetermined.

V gene TRBV12-3 or TRBV12-4 combines with J gene TRBJ2-2; possibly TRBD1 or TRBD2 for D (6 bases each). The sequenced sample was blood. This TCR was recovered from a man aged 30-40 years with Graves' ophthalmopathy. The CDR3 spells CASSLNPGASTGELFF. CDR3 bases: TGTGCCAGCAGTTTAAATCCGGGGGCGAGCACCGGGGAGCTGTTTTTT.